Listed here is a single T cell receptor beta chain. This clonotype appeared a few times. Its antigen remains unidentified. It has no much larger one-base neighbor in the sample; base qualities were not kept. These data are taken from a study of T cells of healthy individuals listed by TCRdb under 2018. V and J are truncated by 0 bases and 4 bases respectively, leaving an intervening sequence of 13 bases. Including cysteine and phenylalanine, the CDR3 has 16 amino acids. The retained sequence is limited to the CDR3, 48 bases, with the frame set at the first base. Looking up the germline V gene yields CDR1 ENHRY and CDR2 SYGVKD. Library construction relied on 5' RACE. The instrument given in TCRdb is Illumina MiSeq. Using fastp trimming at Q25 and MiXCR clonotype assembly, TCRdb reanalyzed the public sequencing data and kept in-frame beta chains. Rows with one shared CDR3 protein collapse into an entry with the most common genes and DNA. The sample table contains over 95,000 distinct CDR3 sequences; only one count was recorded for 15% to 20% of them. The ten largest make up roughly 6.2% of the sample.

The chain uses TRBV10-3 and TRBJ2-1, with TRBD2 tentatively as D gene (6 bases match). This receptor was obtained from a human donor in good health. The nucleotide sequence reads as follows: TGTGCCATCAGTGAGTCCCGGAATAGCGGATACAATGAGCAGTTCTTC. Its coded protein is CAISESRNSGYNEQFF.